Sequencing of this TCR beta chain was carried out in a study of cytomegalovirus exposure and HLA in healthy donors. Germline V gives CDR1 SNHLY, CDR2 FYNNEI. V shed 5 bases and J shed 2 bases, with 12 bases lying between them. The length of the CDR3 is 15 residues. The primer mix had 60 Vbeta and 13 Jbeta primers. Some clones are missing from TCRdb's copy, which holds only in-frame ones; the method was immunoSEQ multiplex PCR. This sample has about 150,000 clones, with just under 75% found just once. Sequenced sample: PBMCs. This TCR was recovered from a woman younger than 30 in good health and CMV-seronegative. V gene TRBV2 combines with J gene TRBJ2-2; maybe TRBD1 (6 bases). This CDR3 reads CASSPGQGNTGELFF. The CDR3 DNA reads TGTGCCAGCAGTCCGGGACAAGGCAACACCGGGGAGCTGTTTTTT.